This T cell receptor beta chain was documented in a study of regulatory T cells in long-lasting Graves disease. General study findings and limits: Persistent Graves' patients showed reduced TCR diversity versus newly diagnosed patients. Persistent disease exhibited a predilection for TRBV28, TRBJ1-2 and TRBJ2-5.

The CDR3 spans 12 residues. CDR1 and CDR2 (germline): SQVTM, ANQGSEA. V was clipped by 4 bases and J by 3 bases, with 10 bases between them. Many counts were recorded for this clonotype. Its target is not known. Indicated time point: newly diagnosed GD, antithyroid drugs for less than 3 months. Following extraction of RNA from PBMCs, that RNA was used to make the TCR library. Patients hailed from an endocrinology department in Xi'an, China. For TCR beta, libraries came from iRepertoire HTBI primers and Arm-PCR of CDR3 regions. Using its own MiXCR run on the multiplex PCR reads, TCRdb lists one record per CDR3 protein. This sample has 400,000 to 500,000 distinct CDR3 sequences, with roughly 15% found just once. The same data also went into a second study, on T cells in Graves' hyperthyroidism and ophthalmopathy.

The chain recombines TRBV29-1 with TRBJ2-7, with D perhaps given as TRBD1 or TRBD2 (6 bases each). The sequencing used peripheral blood mononuclear cells (PBMCs), collected at new diagnosis, from a patient treated with antithyroid drugs. The TCR was taken from a woman aged 40 to 50 with Graves disease. The CDR3 nucleotides read TGCAGCGTTGTTGGAGGGGGCTACGAGCAGTACTTC. This encodes CSVVGGGYEQYF.